This record concerns one T cell receptor (beta chain) sequence. Antigen specificity is unknown. Germline-derived CDR1 and CDR2 are KGHSH and LQKENI. Trimming took off 3 bases at V and 5 bases at J, with 10 bases between the two ends. CDR3 length: 13 residues. The table came from immunoSEQ multiplex PCR; TCRdb's copy has only in-frame clones and leaves some out. The sample includes about 33,000 clones, around nine tenths of them seen just once. The sample is drawn from a study of a mutant IDH1 vaccine in newly diagnosed glioma. Overall study context: Of the patients given treatment, approximately 60% were male and 37.5% were female, and a mean age of around 38 years was recorded.

Stated time point: week 23, last vaccination. Doses of 300 ug of mutant IDH1 20-mer peptide were given with topical imiquimod. The rearrangement links TRBV18 to TRBJ1-1; D gene unclear. This receptor was taken from a man aged 35 to 55 with glioma. Sequencing was performed on PBMCs, taken from a glioma patient whose treatment included an IDH1 peptide vaccine. The CDR3 DNA reads TGTGCCAGCTCACCTGATCTTGAGACTGAAGCTTTCTTT. Translated, it gives CASSPDLETEAFF.